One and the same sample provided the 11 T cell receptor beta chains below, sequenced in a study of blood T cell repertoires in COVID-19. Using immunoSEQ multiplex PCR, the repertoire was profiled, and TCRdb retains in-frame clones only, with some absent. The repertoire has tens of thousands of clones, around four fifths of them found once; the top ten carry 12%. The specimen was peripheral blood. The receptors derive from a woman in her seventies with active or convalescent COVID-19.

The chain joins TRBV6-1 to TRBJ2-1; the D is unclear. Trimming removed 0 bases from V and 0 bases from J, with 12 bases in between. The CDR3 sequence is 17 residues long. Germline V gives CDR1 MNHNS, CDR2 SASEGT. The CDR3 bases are TGTGCCAGCAGTGAAGCCCCAGGTAGTAGCTCCTACAATGAGCAGTTCTTC. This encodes CASSEAPGSSSYNEQFF.

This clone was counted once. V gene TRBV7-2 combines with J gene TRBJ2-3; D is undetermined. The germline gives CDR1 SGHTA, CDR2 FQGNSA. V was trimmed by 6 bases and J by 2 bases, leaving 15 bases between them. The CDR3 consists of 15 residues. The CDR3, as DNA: TGTGCCAGCAGTTACGGGTCCGGCCCCACAGATACGCAGTATTTT. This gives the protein CASSYGSGPTDTQYF.

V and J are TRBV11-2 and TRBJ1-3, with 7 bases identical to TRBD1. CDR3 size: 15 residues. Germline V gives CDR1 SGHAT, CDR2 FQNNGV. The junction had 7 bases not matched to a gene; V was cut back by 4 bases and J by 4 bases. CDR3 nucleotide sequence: TGTGCCAGCAGCTCCCCCCGGGACAGAGGAAACACCATATATTTT. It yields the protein CASSSPRDRGNTIYF.

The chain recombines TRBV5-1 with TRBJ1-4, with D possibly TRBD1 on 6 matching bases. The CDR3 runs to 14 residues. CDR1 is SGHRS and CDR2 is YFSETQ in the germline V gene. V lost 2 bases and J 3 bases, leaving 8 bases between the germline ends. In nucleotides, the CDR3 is TGCGCCAGCAGCTTAGAGGGGGCTAATGAAAAACTGTTTTTT. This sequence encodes CASSLEGANEKLFF.

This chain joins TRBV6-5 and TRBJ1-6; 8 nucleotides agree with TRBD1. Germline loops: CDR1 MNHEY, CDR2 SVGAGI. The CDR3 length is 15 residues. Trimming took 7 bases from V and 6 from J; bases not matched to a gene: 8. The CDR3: CASNPQGAVNSPLHF. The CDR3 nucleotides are TGTGCCAGCAATCCCCAGGGGGCCGTTAATTCACCCCTCCACTTT.

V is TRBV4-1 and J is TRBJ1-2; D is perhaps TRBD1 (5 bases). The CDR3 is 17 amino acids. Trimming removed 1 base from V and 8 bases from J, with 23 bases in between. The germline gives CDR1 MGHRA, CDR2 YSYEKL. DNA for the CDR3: TGCGCCAGCAGCCAAGGTGTTGCGGGGGGAACTCTATCCGGCTACACCTTC. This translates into CASSQGVAGGTLSGYTF.

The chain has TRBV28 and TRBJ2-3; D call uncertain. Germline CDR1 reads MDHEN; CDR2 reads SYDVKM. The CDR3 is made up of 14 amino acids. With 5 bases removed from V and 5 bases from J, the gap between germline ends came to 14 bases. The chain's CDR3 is CASSLLDSVDTQYF. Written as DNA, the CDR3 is TGTGCCAGCAGTCTTCTCGACTCCGTAGATACGCAGTATTTT.

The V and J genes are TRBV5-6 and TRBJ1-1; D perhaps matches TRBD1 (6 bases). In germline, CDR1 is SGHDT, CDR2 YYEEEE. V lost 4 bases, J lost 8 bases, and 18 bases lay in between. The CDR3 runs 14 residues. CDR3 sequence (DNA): TGTGCCAGCAGCCCGGACAGACCGCCCTCAGAAGCTTTCTTT. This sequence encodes CASSPDRPPSEAFF.

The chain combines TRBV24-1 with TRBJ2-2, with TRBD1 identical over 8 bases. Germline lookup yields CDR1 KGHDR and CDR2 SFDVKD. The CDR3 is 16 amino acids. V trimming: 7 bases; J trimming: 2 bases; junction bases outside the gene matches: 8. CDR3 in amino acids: CATRPPGTGNTGELFF. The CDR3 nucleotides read TGTGCCACCAGGCCCCCCGGGACAGGCAACACCGGGGAGCTGTTTTTT.

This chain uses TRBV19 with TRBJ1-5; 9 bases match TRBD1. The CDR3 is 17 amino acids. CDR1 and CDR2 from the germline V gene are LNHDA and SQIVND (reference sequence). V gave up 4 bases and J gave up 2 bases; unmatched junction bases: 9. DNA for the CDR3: TGTGCCAGTAGTAACCGGGACAGGGCTTCTGGCAATCAGCCCCAGCATTTT. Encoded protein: CASSNRDRASGNQPQHF.

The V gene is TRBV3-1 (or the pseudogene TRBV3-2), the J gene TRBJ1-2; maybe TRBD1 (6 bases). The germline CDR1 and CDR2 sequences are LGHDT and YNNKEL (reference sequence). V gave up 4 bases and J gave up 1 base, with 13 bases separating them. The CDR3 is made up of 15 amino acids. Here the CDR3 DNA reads TGTGCCAGCAGCCTCCGTACAGGGAGTAACTATGGCTACACCTTC. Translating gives CASSLRTGSNYGYTF.